The clone carrying this TCR beta chain appeared many times. Its antigen is unknown. This sample stems from a study of T cell repertoires in cytomegalovirus infection. Across the study: CMV infection and matching HLA type were both indicated by public TCR beta signatures. General study findings and limits: Public TCR beta family frequency separated CMV-and-HLA carriers, including in an independent cohort. In two of eight donors, the top clonotype was HLA-C-restricted CMV-specific.

TCRdb ran MiXCR on the reads and lists one entry per CDR3 protein. This repertoire shows 300,000 to 400,000 distinct CDR3 sequences, about a sixth found once; its top ten account for 8.7%. Sequenced sample: PBMCs. The origin of this receptor is a human donor in good health (CMV status not recorded). Some clones in this sample may be carry-over from other donors' samples.

The CDR3 DNA sequence: TGTGCCAGCAGCTTGGGTCAGAACTCCTACGAGCAGTACTTC. This sequence encodes CASSLGQNSYEQYF. This chain joins TRBV5-4 and TRBJ2-7, with no clear D. Germline CDR1 SGHNT, CDR2 YYREEE (reference sequence). The CDR3 has 14 amino acids. Between the trimmed V and J ends, which lost 0 bases and 0 bases, there was a span of 7 bases. Using reference TRBV5-4 and TRBJ2-7 for the parts outside the CDR3, the full variable domain is ETGVTQSPTHLIKTRGQQVTLRCSSQSGHNTVSWYQQALGQGPQFIFQYYREEENGRGNFPPRFSGLQFPNYSSELNVNALELDDSALYLCASSLGQNSYEQYFGPGTRLTVT.